A single sample is the source of the 25 T cell receptor beta chains below, sequenced in a study of blood T cells in healthy people across ages. A second PCR of roughly 7 to 11 cycles used a sample-barcoded 5' primer and a J-beta primer mix. TCRdb re-called the 5' RACE reads through MiXCR, storing one row per CDR3 protein. The top ten clones hold roughly 25% of a sample with approximately 830,000 distinct CDR3 sequences, less than 80% of them seen once. The source material was blood. The receptor set was obtained from a man aged 30-40 years in good health.

V and J are TRBV20-1 and TRBJ2-1, with D perhaps TRBD1 (6 bases). The germline V and J ends were trimmed by 0 bases and 0 bases, with 12 bases remaining between them. The germline gives CDR1 DFQATT, CDR2 SNEGSKA (reference sequence). The CDR3 runs 16 residues. CDR3 region: CSARDSDRGSYNEQFF. The CDR3 DNA sequence: TGCAGTGCTAGAGACTCGGACAGAGGCTCCTACAATGAGCAGTTCTTC.

The gene calls are TRBV28 and TRBJ1-2; no clear D. The CDR3 has 12 residues. V lost 2 bases and J lost 5, with 6 bases in between. From germline, CDR1 is MDHEN and CDR2 SYDVKM. CDR3 sequence reads: CASSLNPYGYTF. Here the CDR3 DNA reads TGTGCCAGCAGTTTAAACCCATATGGCTACACCTTC.

The rearrangement joins TRBV20-1 to TRBJ1-1; TRBD1 is a possible D gene (5 bases). The CDR3 sequence is 16 residues long. Germline V CDR1 and CDR2: DFQATT, SNEGSKA (reference sequence). V shed 3 bases and J shed 9 bases, with 26 bases lying between them. CDR3 sequence (DNA): TGCAGTGCTAGGATATCTGCCGGGACCGTCGTCGGAAAAGCTTTCTTT. Translation gives CSARISAGTVVGKAFF.

V and J are TRBV10-3 and TRBJ1-4; possibly TRBD1 for D (5 bases). Germline V CDR1 and CDR2: ENHRY, SYGVKD. The CDR3 has 14 amino acids. V was trimmed by 10 bases and J by 4 bases, leaving 16 bases between them. The DNA of the CDR3 is TGTGCCACCACCCGCGGGGGTGGTAATGAAAAACTGTTTTTT. This encodes CATTRGGGNEKLFF.

The chain combines TRBV28 with TRBJ1-1, with a possible D match to TRBD1 (5 bases). Germline V CDR1 and CDR2: MDHEN, SYDVKM. CDR3 size: 15 residues. Trimming cost V 5 bases and J 0 bases, with 13 bases left between them. The CDR3 reads CASSPSTDLNTEAFF. CDR3 nucleotides: TGTGCCAGCAGTCCTTCGACAGATTTGAACACTGAAGCTTTCTTT. Drawing the rest from reference TRBV28 and TRBJ1-1, the complete variable domain is DVKVTQSSRYLVKRTGEKVFLECVQDMDHENMFWYRQDPGLGLRLIYFSYDVKMKEKGDIPEGYSVSREKKERFSLILESASTNQTSMYLCASSPSTDLNTEAFFGQGTRLTVV.

This chain uses TRBV2 with TRBJ1-4, with D maybe TRBD1 (5 bases). The CDR3 has 11 amino acids. The germline gives CDR1 SNHLY, CDR2 FYNNEI. V was cut by 7 bases and J by 13 bases, with 13 bases left in between. CDR3 amino acids: CASTKGQVLFF. In nucleotides, the CDR3 is TGTGCCAGCACCAAGGGGCAGGTACTGTTTTTT.

V usage is TRBV20-1 and J usage is TRBJ2-1; D is ambiguous. CDR1 DFQATT and CDR2 SNEGSKA come from the germline V gene (reference sequence). The CDR3 is made up of 12 amino acids. The V end lost 5 bases, the J end lost 4 bases, and 9 bases lay between the germline ends. The CDR3 DNA sequence: TGCAGTGCTCTAGACCCTTACAATGAGCAGTTCTTC. Its protein product is CSALDPYNEQFF.

The chain links TRBV21-1 to TRBJ2-1. TRBV21-1 is a pseudogene locus. CDR3 length: 13 residues. CDR3 sequence (DNA): TGTGCCAGCAGCAAACCGGGTTGGGATGAGCAGTTCTTC. Its translation is CASSKPGWDEQFF.

The chain links TRBV5-1 to TRBJ2-6; weak D call: TRBD1 (5 bases). Trimming took off 1 base at V and 3 bases at J, with 8 bases between the two ends. CDR3 length equals 15 residues. The germline V gene encodes CDR1 SGHRS and CDR2 YFSETQ. The CDR3 loop reads CASSLSRDGANVLTF. CDR3 coding DNA: TGCGCCAGCAGCTTGAGCAGGGATGGGGCCAACGTCCTGACTTTC.

The chain has TRBV4-3 and TRBJ1-5; 7 bases agree with TRBD1. The V segment lost 0 bases and the J segment 7 bases; nucleotides outside the gene matches: 3. The CDR3 runs 14 residues. Germline V CDR1 and CDR2: LGHNA, YSLEER. This chain's CDR3 is CASSQEARGQPQHF. The CDR3, as DNA: TGCGCCAGCAGCCAAGAAGCCAGGGGGCAGCCCCAGCATTTT.

This clonotype came up a few times. The V and J genes are TRBV4-3 and TRBJ1-1, with a tentative D call TRBD1 (5 bases). The V gene's germline CDR1 is LGHNA and CDR2 YSLEER. This CDR3 comprises 14 residues. V shed 7 bases and J shed 4 bases, with 16 bases lying between them. The CDR3 reads CASNKMGRATEAFF. In nucleotides, the CDR3 is TGCGCCAGCAACAAGATGGGACGGGCCACTGAAGCTTTCTTT.

This chain uses TRBV5-1 with TRBJ2-1, with 7 bases matching TRBD2. CDR3 size: 14 residues. From germline, CDR1 is SGHRS and CDR2 YFSETQ. V lost 1 base, J lost 8 bases, and 6 bases stayed unmatched. In DNA form, the CDR3 reads TGCGCCAGCAGCTTGCCCAGGGCGGGGGATGAGCAGTTCTTC. Protein: CASSLPRAGDEQFF.

This chain links TRBV7-9 with TRBJ2-1; the D is unclear. Germline V gene data show CDR1 as SEHNR and CDR2 as FQNEAQ (reference sequence). This CDR3 has 13 amino acids. Trimming shortened V by 3 bases and J by 8 bases, and 11 bases separated the two germline ends. CDR3 amino acids: CASSFSVLDEQFF. The CDR3, as DNA: TGTGCCAGCAGCTTTTCCGTGCTGGATGAGCAGTTCTTC.

The chain couples TRBV18 to TRBJ2-5; no clear D. The germline gives CDR1 KGHSH, CDR2 LQKENI. V gave up 6 bases and J gave up 1 base, with 9 bases separating them. CDR3 length: 13 residues. The CDR3 DNA follows: TGTGCCAGCTCGCAGGCAGTCCAAGAGACCCAGTACTTC. Amino acids: CASSQAVQETQYF.

With regard to this clonotype: One junction end does not reproduce the germline sequence, and a read error may be involved. The chain is built from TRBV14 and TRBJ1-1; TRBD1 agrees at 10 bases. CDR1 is SGHDN and CDR2 is FVKESK in the germline V gene. The CDR3 totals 13 residues. DNA of the CDR3: TGTACCAGCAGCCTCCGGGACAGGGGAGGAGCTTTCTTT. As protein: CTSSLRDRGGAFF.

This CDR3 reads CASRVLNEQFF. The CDR3 DNA is TGTGCCAGCAGAGTACTCAATGAGCAGTTCTTC. J is TRBJ2-1 and V is TRBV2; D is undetermined. V lost 6 bases, J lost 6 bases, and 6 bases lay in between. Germline V gives CDR1 SNHLY, CDR2 FYNNEI. CDR3 length: 11 amino acids. Complete variable domain (other parts from reference TRBV2 and TRBJ2-1): EPEVTQTPSHQVTQMGQEVILRCVPISNHLYFYWYRQILGQKVEFLVSFYNNEISEKSEIFDDQFSVERPDGSNFTLKIRSTKLEDSAMYFCASRVLNEQFFGPGTRLTVL.

This clonotype was recorded a few times. This sequence joins TRBV12-3 or TRBV12-4 and TRBJ2-7, with D hard to call. V was clipped by 0 bases and J by 0 bases, with 6 bases between them. This CDR3 has 14 amino acids. For the CDR3, the DNA is TGTGCCAGCAGTTTAGCTGCTTACTCCTACGAGCAGTACTTC. It is translated as CASSLAAYSYEQYF.

This chain links TRBV3-1 with TRBJ2-5; 11 bases agree with TRBD2. The V gene's germline CDR1 is LGHDT and CDR2 YNNKEL (reference sequence). The CDR3 loop spans 13 amino acids. The V gene end was trimmed by 6 bases and the J gene end by 3 bases; junction bases not matched to a gene: 0. The CDR3 spells CASRTSGEETQYF. In DNA form, the CDR3 reads TGTGCCAGCAGGACTAGCGGGGAAGAGACCCAGTACTTC.

This clonotype was seen more than once but under ten times. The chain is built from TRBV14 and TRBJ2-6; no definite D call. CDR1 and CDR2 (germline): SGHDN, FVKESK. CDR3 length: 15 amino acids. V dropped 2 bases and J dropped 0 bases, with 5 bases sitting between them. DNA for the CDR3: TGTGCCAGCAGCCAATATTACTCTGGGGCCAACGTCCTGACTTTC. Its protein is CASSQYYSGANVLTF.

This clonotype came up many times. V is TRBV24-1 and J is TRBJ2-3; no firm D call. The CDR3 has 15 residues. Germline loops: CDR1 KGHDR, CDR2 SFDVKD. Trimming left V 3 bases short and J 0 bases short, with 9 bases between. The CDR3 loop is CATSDAVGSTDTQYF. Here the CDR3 DNA reads TGTGCCACCAGTGATGCAGTTGGAAGCACAGATACGCAGTATTTT.

The gene calls are TRBV7-2 and TRBJ2-1; tentatively, D is TRBD1 (5 bases). Trimming stripped 6 bases from V and 8 bases from J, with 17 bases between. The CDR3 is 14 residues long. CDR1 and CDR2 (germline): SGHTA, FQGNSA. The CDR3 here is CASSGVTAFHEQFF. The DNA of the CDR3 is TGTGCCAGCAGTGGCGTGACAGCGTTCCATGAGCAGTTCTTC.

Turning to this clonotype: A read error may account for a junction end that differs from germline. The chain couples TRBV11-1 to TRBJ2-7; TRBD1 agrees at 7 bases. Germline CDR1 SGHAT, CDR2 FQDESV (reference sequence). This CDR3 spans 15 amino acids. This CDR3 is CAISRGQDPSYEQYF. The CDR3 DNA is TGTGCCATCAGCCGAGGACAGGACCCTTCCTACGAGCAGTACTTC.

This clonotype was counted between two and nine times. This rearrangement joins TRBV12-3 or TRBV12-4 to TRBJ2-7; no firm D call. V was shortened by 8 bases and J by 3 bases, with 14 bases between the two germline ends. This CDR3 contains 13 residues. The DNA for the CDR3 is TGTGCCAGCTCCCCTTACTCTAACTACGAGCAGTACTTC. Its translation is CASSPYSNYEQYF.

The chain combines TRBV3-1 with TRBJ1-5, with 7 bases matching TRBD1. Germline V lookup: CDR1 LGHDT, CDR2 YNNKEL (reference sequence). V gave up 1 base and J gave up 7 bases; unmatched junction bases: 7. CDR3 length equals 15 residues. CDR3 in amino acids: CASSQAGRGRQPQHF. CDR3 sequence (DNA): TGTGCCAGCAGCCAAGCCGGCAGGGGGAGGCAGCCCCAGCATTTT.

There are a few counts of this clonotype. This clone may be a read error of a much larger clone one base away. The rearrangement links TRBV5-6 to TRBJ2-7; D gene unclear. Trimming removed 4 bases from V and 3 bases from J, with 5 bases in between. The CDR3 covers 11 residues. Germline CDR1 and CDR2: SGHDT and YYEEEE. The CDR3 DNA sequence: TGTGCCAGCAGCGTCTTCTACGAGCAGTACTTC. Protein sequence: CASSVFYEQYF.